One sample yielded the 29 T cell receptor beta chains listed below, sequenced in a study of Ad26.COV2.S vaccination and SARS-CoV-2 variants. Sequenced by immunoSEQ multiplex PCR; TCRdb stores in-frame clones only, minus some. The data show about 440,000 clones, 90% seen once. Specified treatment: some 19 received Ad26.COV2.S at low or high dose, single or two shots; five or six received placebo; per-sample allocation not given. Day 63 following the first vaccine or placebo injection was when the samples were taken. Material: peripheral blood, obtained in a trial of Ad26.COV2.S vaccine versus placebo. The receptors derive from a person aged 18-65 years who received the Ad26.COV2.S COVID-19 vaccine or a placebo.

The chain is built from TRBV20-1 and TRBJ2-7, with D perhaps assigned TRBD1 or TRBD2 (6 bases each). Looked up from germline, CDR1 is DFQATT and CDR2 is SNEGSKA (reference sequence). This CDR3 comprises 16 residues. Trimming removed 3 bases at V and 0 bases at J, with 18 bases between. In DNA, the CDR3 is TGCAGTGCTAGTTGGAGGGGGACGGCCAGCTCCTACGAGCAGTACTTC. This translates into CSASWRGTASSYEQYF.

The chain combines TRBV23-1 with TRBJ2-7; 14 nucleotides match TRBD2. TRBV23-1 is placed among ORFs of uncertain function. This CDR3 comprises 16 residues. After removal of 1 base from V and 6 bases from J, the junction contained 5 bases not matched to a gene. CDR3 coding DNA: TGCGCCAGCAGTCAATTCCGACTAGCGGGAGGGGTCGAGCAGTACTTC. Translating it yields CASSQFRLAGGVEQYF.

The rearrangement links TRBV7-8 to TRBJ1-5; D is unclear. Germline V lookup: CDR1 SGHVS, CDR2 FQNEAQ. The CDR3 consists of 14 residues. Deletions cut 0 bases from V and 5 bases from J, with 8 bases between. CDR3 nucleotide sequence: TGTGCCAGCAGCTTAGCGTTAGGGTATCAGCCCCAGCATTTT. This sequence encodes CASSLALGYQPQHF.

This chain joins TRBV4-2 and TRBJ2-1; 9 bases line up with TRBD1. The CDR3 has 13 residues. V trimming: 0 bases; J trimming: 15 bases; junction bases outside the gene matches: 6. Germline CDR1 LGHNA, CDR2 YNFKEQ. The CDR3 DNA sequence: TGTGCCAGCAGCCAAGAGGGACAGGGCCCGGGGTTCTTC. The encoded protein is CASSQEGQGPGFF.

A single count supports this clone. This chain links TRBV4-2 with TRBJ2-1, with 14 bases that match TRBD2. The germline V gene encodes CDR1 LGHNA and CDR2 YNFKEQ. The CDR3 contains 18 residues. Trimming cost V 0 bases and J 4 bases; bases outside gene matches: 5. The DNA of the CDR3 is TGTGCCAGCAGCCAAGATACCGGGACTAGCGGGAGTTACAATGAGCAGTTCTTC. Its translation is CASSQDTGTSGSYNEQFF.

The chain carries TRBV2 and TRBJ2-1; 7 nucleotides line up with TRBD1. Germline-derived CDR1 and CDR2 are SNHLY and FYNNEI. This CDR3 region has 14 residues. Unmatched junction bases numbered 14, after V lost 11 bases and J lost 7 bases. CDR3 residues: CAATGRVPGNEQFF. The CDR3 bases are TGTGCCGCGACAGGGCGGGTCCCTGGGAATGAGCAGTTCTTC.

V usage is TRBV9 and J usage is TRBJ2-5, with 9 bases matching TRBD2. The V segment lost 4 bases and the J segment 5 bases; nucleotides outside the gene matches: 15. The length of the CDR3 is 17 residues. CDR1 SGDLS and CDR2 YYNGEE come from the germline V gene. CDR3 in amino acids: CASSSSSGIPGWETQYF. As DNA, the CDR3 is TGTGCCAGCAGCTCTTCTAGCGGGATCCCCGGGTGGGAGACCCAGTACTTC.

This chain uses TRBV28 with TRBJ2-7; 8 nucleotides line up with TRBD1. The junction had 6 bases not matched to a gene; V was cut back by 6 bases and J by 2 bases. Germline V lookup: CDR1 MDHEN, CDR2 SYDVKM. This CDR3 spans 14 amino acids. The CDR3 nucleotides read TGTGCCAGCAGAACAGGGGGATCACCCTACGAGCAGTACTTC. Amino acid sequence: CASRTGGSPYEQYF.

The chain combines TRBV5-6 with TRBJ2-7, with TRBD1 matching 8 bases. V was pared by 3 bases and J by 7 bases, with 9 bases of the junction left unmatched. Germline V gives CDR1 SGHDT, CDR2 YYEEEE. The CDR3 spans 14 residues. CDR3 region: CASSYRTGLGEQYF. Here the CDR3 DNA reads TGTGCCAGCAGCTACCGGACAGGGTTGGGGGAGCAGTACTTC. The variable domain in full, with the rest retrieved from reference TRBV5-6 and TRBJ2-7, is DAGVTQSPTHLIKTRGQQVTLRCSPKSGHDTVSWYQQALGQGPQFIFQYYEEEERQRGNFPDRFSGHQFPNYSSELNVNALLLGDSALYLCASSYRTGLGEQYFGPGTRLTVT.

V gene TRBV7-8 combines with J gene TRBJ2-1; D is possibly TRBD2 (5 bases). This CDR3 has 14 amino acids. Germline loops: CDR1 SGHVS, CDR2 FQNEAQ. V gave up 1 base and J gave up 7 bases, with 11 bases separating them. The CDR3 sequence is CASSLGWRQNEQFF. CDR3 coding DNA: TGTGCCAGCAGCTTAGGGTGGAGGCAGAATGAGCAGTTCTTC.

V usage is TRBV11-2 and J usage is TRBJ2-2; 8 bases match TRBD2. This CDR3 contains 15 residues. From germline, CDR1 is SGHAT and CDR2 FQNNGV. J lost 7 bases, V lost 0 bases, and 4 bases had no gene match. CDR3 nucleotide sequence: TGTGCCAGCAGCTTAGATCGCACTAGCGGCGGGGAGCTGTTTTTT. Protein sequence: CASSLDRTSGGELFF.

This chain's CDR3 is CASCRSYLGEVAGAKLYYNEQFF. Here the CDR3 DNA reads TGTGCCAGCTGCCGCTCTTACCTTGGCGAGGTGGCGGGAGCTAAACTTTACTACAATGAGCAGTTCTTC. The chain links TRBV7-8 to TRBJ2-1; 7 nucleotides line up with TRBD2. CDR3 length: 23 amino acids. J gave up 3 bases and V 8 bases, and 34 bases lay outside the gene matches. Germline V CDR1 and CDR2: SGHVS, FQNEAQ.

This chain connects TRBV19 to TRBJ2-7, with 9 positions matching TRBD1. The germline V gene has CDR1 LNHDA and CDR2 SQIVND (reference sequence). The length of the CDR3 is 15 residues. J lost 5 bases, V lost 5 bases, and 10 bases had no gene match. The CDR3 is CASSPSGQGVHEQYF. As DNA, the CDR3 is TGTGCCAGTAGTCCCTCGGGACAGGGTGTCCACGAGCAGTACTTC.

The gene calls are TRBV14 and TRBJ1-1; D uncertain. This CDR3 is built from 13 residues. V shed 1 base and J shed 7 bases, with 10 bases lying between them. CDR1 and CDR2 from the germline V gene are SGHDN and FVKESK. For the CDR3, the DNA is TGTGCCAGCAGCCAAGTTCCGGCAAATGAAGCTTTCTTT. This encodes CASSQVPANEAFF.

The rearrangement links TRBV18 to TRBJ2-4; 8 nucleotides agree with TRBD2. The CDR3 spans 15 residues. From germline, CDR1 is KGHSH and CDR2 LQKENI. The V and J ends lost 3 bases and 2 bases, in that order; junction bases with no gene match: 3. The CDR3 sequence: CASSPASGPKNIQYF. The CDR3 DNA sequence: TGTGCCAGCTCACCGGCTAGCGGGCCCAAAAACATTCAGTACTTC.

This clone was seen at least ten times. Here the CDR3 reads CASSQADGSGANVLTF. CDR3 bases: TGCGCCAGCAGCCAAGCGGACGGCTCTGGGGCCAACGTCCTGACTTTC. The V call is TRBV4-1, the J call TRBJ2-6; D not resolved. Germline V CDR1 and CDR2: MGHRA, YSYEKL. Trimming took 1 base from V and 0 from J, leaving 7 bases between them. This CDR3 contains 16 residues.

The chain is built from TRBV4-3 and TRBJ2-1; D perhaps matches TRBD1 (6 bases). There are 15 residues in the CDR3. The germline V and J ends were trimmed by 1 base and 8 bases, with 15 bases remaining between them. The germline V gene has CDR1 LGHNA and CDR2 YSLEER. As DNA, the CDR3 is TGCGCCAGCAGCCAAGGAGGGGGACCTGTCTATGAGCAGTTCTTC. Its protein is CASSQGGGPVYEQFF.

This clone was seen only once. The chain joins TRBV18 to TRBJ2-2, with a weak D call TRBD1 (5 bases). CDR1 is KGHSH, CDR2 LQKENI, per germline. This CDR3 comprises 17 residues. The V end lost 6 bases, the J end lost 1 base, and 18 bases lay between the germline ends. This CDR3 is CASSPLDGRGNTGELFF. The CDR3 DNA is TGTGCCAGCTCCCCCCTCGACGGAAGGGGGAACACCGGGGAGCTGTTTTTT.

This sequence joins TRBV15 and TRBJ1-2, with unresolved D. Trimming cost V 0 bases and J 5 bases, with 13 bases left between them. CDR1 is LNHNV and CDR2 is YYDKDF in the germline V gene (reference sequence). This CDR3 contains 15 residues. CDR3 in amino acids: CATSRDLGSRYGYTF. The CDR3 DNA reads TGTGCCACCAGCAGAGATTTGGGGTCCCGGTATGGCTACACCTTC.

The chain has TRBV23-1 and TRBJ2-5; 8 bases match TRBD1. TRBV23-1 is designated an ORF whose function remains uncertain. This CDR3 spans 17 amino acids. J gave up 5 bases and V 0 bases, and 11 bases lay outside the gene matches. In DNA, the CDR3 is TGCGCCAGCAGTCAATCGGCACAGGGGGTTTCTTATGAGACCCAGTACTTC. Amino acids: CASSQSAQGVSYETQYF.

This clone was recorded a few times. The J gene is TRBJ1-5, the V gene TRBV19, with TRBD1 as a possible D gene (5 bases). Trimming cost V 7 bases and J 4 bases, with 14 bases left between them. The CDR3 sequence is 14 residues long. Germline CDR1 reads LNHDA; CDR2 reads SQIVND (reference sequence). The CDR3 nucleotides are TGTGCCAGTAAACCCAGGGAAACTAATCAGCCCCAGCATTTT. Its translation is CASKPRETNQPQHF.

V gene TRBV6-6 combines with J gene TRBJ2-7, with 7 bases lining up with TRBD2. With V trimmed by 6 bases and J by 3 bases, 14 bases remained unmatched. Germline V CDR1 and CDR2: MNHNY, SVGAGI (reference sequence). CDR3 length: 16 residues. The CDR3 coding sequence is TGTGCCAGCAGCGGAGGGACTACCATACCCCTCTACGAGCAGTACTTC. Its translation is CASSGGTTIPLYEQYF.

The V and J genes are TRBV6-2 or TRBV6-3 and TRBJ2-7; 10 bases map to TRBD2. Germline loops: CDR1 MNHEY, CDR2 SVGEGT. The CDR3 runs 15 residues. The J segment lost 3 bases and the V segment lost 6 bases, leaving 8 bases of the junction unmatched. The CDR3 DNA reads as TGTGCCAGCAGCCCAAAGCGGGAGGGCCTCTACGAGCAGTACTTC. It is translated as CASSPKREGLYEQYF.

This chain connects TRBV15 to TRBJ2-5; either TRBD1 or TRBD2 may supply D (7 bases each). Trimming cost V 6 bases and J 5 bases, with 19 bases left between them. Germline V CDR1 and CDR2: LNHNV, YYDKDF (reference sequence). The CDR3 length is 15 residues. The CDR3 loop reads CATSRTGEGWETQYF. For the CDR3, the DNA is TGTGCCACCAGTCGAACAGGGGAGGGTTGGGAGACCCAGTACTTC.

The genes are TRBV28 and TRBJ1-2; D not certain. CDR1 is MDHEN and CDR2 is SYDVKM in the germline V gene. Deletions cut 5 bases from V and 1 base from J, with 14 bases between. The CDR3 runs to 15 residues. For the CDR3, the DNA is TGTGCCAGCAGTGACCCAAATGTTAATAACTATGGCTACACCTTC. Protein product: CASSDPNVNNYGYTF.

With respect to this clone: The sample carries other DNA sequences with the same CDR3. The genes are TRBV28 and TRBJ2-2, with D hard to call. This CDR3 has 12 residues. Germline loops: CDR1 MDHEN, CDR2 SYDVKM. V lost 7 bases, J lost 4 bases, and 7 bases lay in between. The CDR3 bases are TGTGCCAGCACCTTACTCACCGGGGAGCTGTTTTTT. Residues: CASTLLTGELFF.

This chain joins TRBV28 and TRBJ1-2; no clear D gene. Germline lookup yields CDR1 MDHEN and CDR2 SYDVKM. The CDR3 covers 11 residues. The CDR3 is CVCNSIYGYTF. CDR3 in DNA: TGTGTTTGTAACTCGATCTACGGCTACACCTTC.

The rearrangement uses TRBV9 and TRBJ1-2, with D possibly being TRBD1 (5 bases). There are 14 residues in the CDR3. CDR1 and CDR2 from the germline V gene are SGDLS and YYNGEE. Trimming took off 0 bases at V and 7 bases at J, with 13 bases between the two ends. CDR3 protein: CASSVGGPLRGYTF. The CDR3 DNA sequence: TGTGCCAGCAGCGTAGGGGGCCCCCTACGTGGCTACACCTTC.

This chain uses TRBV10-3 with TRBJ2-3; possibly TRBD2 for D (5 bases). The germline V gene has CDR1 ENHRY and CDR2 SYGVKD. The germline V and J ends were trimmed by 0 bases and 2 bases, with 12 bases remaining between them. This CDR3 spans 16 amino acids. The CDR3 nucleotides read TGTGCCATCAGTGAGTCGAGGGCCACTTACACAGATACGCAGTATTTT. This codes for CAISESRATYTDTQYF.